Listed here are 28 T cell receptor beta chains from one sample, sequenced in a study of TIL therapy for anti-PD-1-resistant metastatic lung cancer (dated by TCRdb to about 2021). TCR beta CDR3 regions were amplified from genomic DNA with the immunoSEQ v3 hsTCRB kit using bias-controlled multiplex PCR. This is the immuneACCESS table as TCRdb keeps it, with only in-frame sequences that have V and J called. A part of the clones is gone; compared with another copy, unresolved V genes explain less than half, and the rest is unexplained. Recorded for this sample are roughly 16,000 clones; roughly 88% of them occurred a single time. The ten largest clones represent over 0.65% of the sample. What the time point label conveys for this sample: pre-treatment sample, taken before nivolumab and TIL therapy. This specimen was blood, taken at baseline. The receptors here all came from a person aged 25 to 85 with non-small cell lung cancer.

V gene TRBV9 combines with J gene TRBJ2-7, with 9 bases lining up with TRBD1. The germline V gene has CDR1 SGDLS and CDR2 YYNGEE. J was trimmed by 5 bases and V by 4 bases; bases with no gene match: 10. The CDR3 loop spans 15 amino acids. CDR3 in DNA: TGTGCCAGCAGCCCCTCCGGGACAGGGTTGAACGAGCAGTACTTC. This sequence encodes CASSPSGTGLNEQYF. The variable domain in full, with the rest retrieved from reference TRBV9 and TRBJ2-7, is DSGVTQTPKHLITATGQRVTLRCSPRSGDLSVYWYQQSLDQGLQFLIQYYNGEERAKGNILERFSAQQFPDLHSELNLSSLELGDSALYFCASSPSGTGLNEQYFGPGTRLTVT.

The chain has TRBV5-4 and TRBJ1-2, with D possibly TRBD1 on 5 matching bases. Trimming pared 4 bases from V and 3 bases from J, leaving 16 bases between. The germline V gene encodes CDR1 SGHNT and CDR2 YYREEE (reference sequence). The CDR3 consists of 15 residues. The chain's CDR3 is CASSVALQVYYGYTF. The CDR3 DNA reads TGTGCCAGCAGCGTTGCCCTACAGGTATACTATGGCTACACCTTC.

V and J are TRBV9 and TRBJ2-5, with TRBD2 identical over 10 bases. Trimming cost V 3 bases and J 4 bases; bases outside gene matches: 9. In germline, CDR1 is SGDLS, CDR2 YYNGEE. This CDR3 region has 16 residues. The CDR3 protein is CASSGTSGEAGETQYF. For the CDR3, the DNA is TGTGCCAGCAGCGGTACTAGCGGGGAGGCGGGAGAGACCCAGTACTTC.

This chain joins TRBV6-5 and TRBJ2-2; D gene unclear. The germline V gene has CDR1 MNHEY and CDR2 SVGAGI. Trimming cost V 2 bases and J 4 bases, with 5 bases left between them. The CDR3 length is 13 residues. The CDR3 bases are TGTGCCAGCAGTTACACGACCACCGGGGAGCTGTTTTTT. Its translation is CASSYTTTGELFF.

J is TRBJ2-5 and V is TRBV5-1; the D is unclear. Germline CDR1 is SGHRS and CDR2 is YFSETQ. Trimming pared 0 bases from V and 5 bases from J, leaving 2 bases between. The CDR3 contains 11 residues. CDR3 sequence (DNA): TGCGCCAGCAGCTTGGACGAGACCCAGTACTTC. It encodes CASSLDETQYF.

The J gene is TRBJ2-5, the V gene TRBV6-1; TRBD2 is a possible D gene (6 bases). CDR1 and CDR2 from the germline V gene are MNHNS and SASEGT. This CDR3 comprises 15 residues. Trimming cost V 4 bases and J 2 bases, with 14 bases left between them. CDR3 bases: TGTGCCAGCAGTGTTTTTTCGCGGGGACAAGAGACCCAGTACTTC. This translates into CASSVFSRGQETQYF.

This clone was picked up one time. This sequence joins TRBV14 and TRBJ2-3; 10 bases align to TRBD2. The V segment lost 1 base and the J segment 7 bases; nucleotides outside the gene matches: 8. This CDR3 spans 16 amino acids. Germline CDR1 reads SGHDN; CDR2 reads FVKESK. The CDR3 coding sequence is TGTGCCAGCAGCCAAGGAAGTAGCGGGAGGTGGAATACGCAGTATTTT. Residues: CASSQGSSGRWNTQYF.

V gene TRBV19 combines with J gene TRBJ2-6; D remains unclear. The germline gives CDR1 LNHDA, CDR2 SQIVND (reference sequence). CDR3 length: 15 residues. V lost 6 bases, J lost 0 bases, and 9 bases lay in between. CDR3: CASRSTGSGANVLTF. The DNA of the CDR3 is TGTGCCAGTAGGTCGACGGGCTCTGGGGCCAACGTCCTGACTTTC. The full variable domain, completed using reference TRBV19 and TRBJ2-6, is DGGITQSPKYLFRKEGQNVTLSCEQNLNHDAMYWYRQDPGQGLRLIYYSQIVNDFQKGDIAEGYSVSREKKESFPLTVTSAQKNPTAFYLCASRSTGSGANVLTFGAGSRLTVL.

As concerns this clone: Other DNA sequences from this sample encode an identical CDR3 as well. The rearrangement joins TRBV11-2 to TRBJ2-2, with D tentatively TRBD1 (5 bases). V was clipped by 5 bases and J by 4 bases, with 17 bases between them. Per the germline V gene, CDR1 is SGHAT and CDR2 is FQNNGV. This CDR3 has 16 amino acids. CDR3 sequence (DNA): TGTGCCAGCAGCCGAGCACTCACCCAGGGCACCGGGGAGCTGTTTTTT. The encoded protein is CASSRALTQGTGELFF.

J is TRBJ1-1 and V is TRBV28; D is unclear. CDR1 MDHEN and CDR2 SYDVKM come from the germline V gene. V shed 1 base and J shed 7 bases, with 13 bases lying between them. This CDR3 has 14 residues. CDR3 protein: CASSLLGPPHEAFF. The CDR3 DNA reads TGTGCCAGCAGTTTATTAGGCCCACCACATGAAGCTTTCTTT. The whole variable domain, filled in from reference TRBV28 and TRBJ1-1, reads DVKVTQSSRYLVKRTGEKVFLECVQDMDHENMFWYRQDPGLGLRLIYFSYDVKMKEKGDIPEGYSVSREKKERFSLILESASTNQTSMYLCASSLLGPPHEAFFGQGTRLTVV.

The table lists this clone with a few counts. The CDR3 loop is CASSQEPGIVVTGELFF. DNA for the CDR3: TGCGCCAGCAGCCAAGAACCGGGGATTGTCGTCACCGGGGAGCTGTTTTTT. This chain joins TRBV4-3 and TRBJ2-2, with a weak D call TRBD2 (5 bases). The CDR3 runs 17 residues. Germline V lookup: CDR1 LGHNA, CDR2 YSLEER. Deletions cut 0 bases from V and 4 bases from J, with 15 bases between.

V usage is TRBV27 and J usage is TRBJ2-6, with TRBD2 matching over 8 bases. Per the germline V gene, CDR1 is MNHEY and CDR2 is SMNVEV (reference sequence). V shed 4 bases, J shed 3 bases, and the junction held 8 bases outside the gene matches. This CDR3 comprises 17 residues. The CDR3 sequence is CASSSGLGVIGANVLTF. The CDR3, as DNA: TGTGCCAGCAGTTCGGGACTAGGGGTTATTGGGGCCAACGTCCTGACTTTC.

The chain has TRBV4-2 and TRBJ2-3, with a possible D match to TRBD2 (6 bases). Per germline, CDR1 LGHNA and CDR2 YNFKEQ. This CDR3 is 15 amino acids long. Trimming removed 5 bases at V and 1 base at J, with 13 bases between. CDR3 sequence: CASSANGGGTDTQYF. The CDR3 nucleotides are TGTGCCAGCAGCGCCAACGGGGGTGGCACAGATACGCAGTATTTT.

The J gene is TRBJ2-4, the V gene TRBV5-4, with 9 bases identical to TRBD1. The CDR3 spans 14 residues. Germline V CDR1 and CDR2: SGHNT, YYREEE (reference sequence). The V and J ends lost 4 bases and 9 bases, in that order; junction bases with no gene match: 8. This CDR3 is CASSKGQGEGIQYF. Here the CDR3 DNA reads TGTGCCAGCAGCAAGGGACAGGGAGAGGGCATTCAGTACTTC.

This clone appeared once. The V call is TRBV5-5, the J call TRBJ2-5; the D is unclear. The DNA end lines up better with TRBJ2-7; the J call may be wrong. CDR1 is SGHKS and CDR2 is YYEKEE in the germline V gene (reference sequence). The CDR3 is 13 amino acids. CDR3 coding DNA: TGTGCCAGCAGCTTGGGACGTGCGGCCGAGCAGTACTTC. It specifies CASSLGRAAEQYF.

In its sample, this clone is large (0.1 to 1%). This chain uses TRBV27 with TRBJ2-1, with D possibly TRBD2 on 7 matching bases. The CDR3 runs 13 residues. The germline CDR1 and CDR2 sequences are MNHEY and SMNVEV (reference sequence). The ends were cut back, 5 bases at V and 9 bases at J, with 14 bases in the middle. The CDR3 region has the DNA TGTGCCAGCAGTCTCACGGGGGGCTTTGAGCAGTTCTTC. Translated, it gives CASSLTGGFEQFF.

The chain employs TRBV7-2 and TRBJ1-1; D is unresolved. Trimming removed 1 base at V and 7 bases at J, with 7 bases between. This CDR3 is 12 amino acids long. Germline values: CDR1 SGHTA, CDR2 FQGNSA. In DNA, the CDR3 is TGTGCCAGCAGCTTAGAAGGGATTGAAGCTTTCTTT. This translates into CASSLEGIEAFF.

The V gene is TRBV27, the J gene TRBJ2-5, with D hard to call. V was trimmed by 0 bases and J by 2 bases, leaving 10 bases between them. The CDR3 runs 15 residues. The V gene's germline CDR1 is MNHEY and CDR2 SMNVEV (reference sequence). CDR3 sequence: CASSLSVDGQETQYF. Written as DNA, the CDR3 is TGTGCCAGCAGTTTATCTGTGGACGGGCAAGAGACCCAGTACTTC.

The CDR3 spells CASTGAKNIQYF. Written as DNA, the CDR3 is TGTGCCAGCACAGGGGCGAAAAACATTCAGTACTTC. The chain combines TRBV7-9 with TRBJ2-4, with D possibly being TRBD1 (6 bases). Trimming removed 7 bases from V and 4 bases from J, with 8 bases in between. CDR3 length equals 12 residues. Germline CDR1 and CDR2: SEHNR and FQNEAQ (reference sequence).

This clone was observed a single time. The rearrangement links TRBV6-5 to TRBJ2-2; D call uncertain. CDR1 is MNHEY, CDR2 SVGAGI, per germline. The CDR3 loop spans 15 amino acids. Between the trimmed V and J ends, which lost 5 bases and 4 bases, there was a span of 14 bases. The DNA of the CDR3 is TGTGCCAGCAGTACCGAACGGGCCGTCACCGGGGAGCTGTTTTTT. It is translated as CASSTERAVTGELFF.

This chain joins TRBV5-5 and TRBJ2-5, with 9 nucleotides matching TRBD1. The end of the DNA aligns better with TRBJ2-7, so the J call may be wrong. Germline CDR1 reads SGHKS; CDR2 reads YYEKEE (reference sequence). This CDR3 contains 14 residues. CDR3 protein: CASSLRDRDYEQYF. The CDR3 nucleotides are TGTGCCAGCAGCCTCCGGGACAGGGACTACGAGCAGTACTTC.

The V and J genes are TRBV5-5 and TRBJ2-1, with TRBD1 matching 8 bases. Germline V gene lookup returns CDR1 SGHKS and CDR2 YYEKEE (reference sequence). After removal of 2 bases from V and 1 base from J, the junction contained 2 bases not matched to a gene. The CDR3 spans 15 residues. CDR3 bases: TGTGCCAGCAGCTTTCAGGGGGCGTCCTACAATGAGCAGTTCTTC. Its translation: CASSFQGASYNEQFF.

This clone was recorded only once. V gene TRBV15 combines with J gene TRBJ2-3, with TRBD2 matching 9 bases. Germline V lookup: CDR1 LNHNV, CDR2 YYDKDF (reference sequence). V lost 1 base and J lost 2; bases outside the gene matches: 4. The CDR3 runs 16 residues. The DNA of the CDR3 is TGTGCCACCAGCAGAGGGGCTAGCGGGGCCACAGATACGCAGTATTTT. This translates into CATSRGASGATDTQYF.

The rearrangement joins TRBV18 to TRBJ2-5; possible D gene TRBD1, 5 bases. The CDR3 extends over 14 amino acids. Germline V CDR1 and CDR2: KGHSH, LQKENI. V was pared by 0 bases and J by 3 bases, with 8 bases between. The CDR3 reads CASSPPQGKETQYF. In DNA form, the CDR3 reads TGTGCCAGCTCACCACCTCAGGGAAAAGAGACCCAGTACTTC.

The CDR3 coding sequence is TGCGCCAGCAGCCCAGGTAGGGGGAATCAGCCCCAGCATTTT. Encoded protein: CASSPGRGNQPQHF. This sequence joins TRBV5-1 and TRBJ1-5; weak D call: TRBD1 (6 bases). CDR3 size: 14 residues. The germline V gene has CDR1 SGHRS and CDR2 YFSETQ. Trimming took off 4 bases at V and 4 bases at J, with 12 bases between the two ends.

This clone was seen once. The chain recombines TRBV7-6 with TRBJ2-2, with 9 positions matching TRBD2. The CDR3 contains 16 residues. CDR1 and CDR2 from the germline V gene are SGHVS and FNYEAQ. V was clipped by 5 bases and J by 2 bases; unmatched bases: 6. The CDR3 spells CASSLLAGSNTGELFF. The CDR3, as DNA: TGTGCCAGCAGCCTTCTAGCGGGGTCCAACACCGGGGAGCTGTTTTTT.

The chain uses TRBV19 and TRBJ1-2; possibly TRBD1 for D (6 bases). Between the trimmed V and J ends, which lost 3 bases and 5 bases, there was a span of 13 bases. The CDR3 consists of 14 residues. Per germline, CDR1 LNHDA and CDR2 SQIVND (reference sequence). The CDR3 is CASSILGALYGYTF. The CDR3 nucleotides are TGTGCCAGTAGTATTTTGGGGGCGCTGTATGGCTACACCTTC. Full variable domain (rest looked up from reference TRBV19 and TRBJ1-2): DGGITQSPKYLFRKEGQNVTLSCEQNLNHDAMYWYRQDPGQGLRLIYYSQIVNDFQKGDIAEGYSVSREKKESFPLTVTSAQKNPTAFYLCASSILGALYGYTFGSGTRLTVV.

The chain has TRBV5-4 and TRBJ2-2; TRBD2 aligns across 7 bases. J was trimmed by 4 bases and V by 4 bases; bases with no gene match: 13. Germline V gene sequence: CDR1 SGHNT, CDR2 YYREEE (reference sequence). This CDR3 has 17 residues. CDR3 loop: CASSDSRDGEGTGELFF. The CDR3, as DNA: TGTGCCAGCAGCGATTCCCGGGACGGGGAGGGCACCGGGGAGCTGTTTTTT. The entire variable domain, with the rest obtained from reference TRBV5-4 and TRBJ2-2, is as follows: ETGVTQSPTHLIKTRGQQVTLRCSSQSGHNTVSWYQQALGQGPQFIFQYYREEENGRGNFPPRFSGLQFPNYSSELNVNALELDDSALYLCASSDSRDGEGTGELFFGEGSRLTVL.